This T cell receptor (beta chain) comes out of a study of CD8 T cells in Susac syndrome. Sequencing of TCR beta was performed on blood CD8+ T cells and on blood CD4+ T cells. Negative isolation yielded CD4+ and CD8+ T cells, and FACS enriched TEMRA cells. Reverse transcription of about 0.5 to 1 ug RNA was carried out with random hexamers. The CDR3 of TCR beta was amplified by immunoSEQ multiplex PCR across 54 Vbeta and 13 Jbeta. Using its own MiXCR run on the immunoSEQ multiplex PCR reads, TCRdb lists one record per CDR3 protein. The table includes some 300,000 distinct CDR3 sequences, roughly 81% detected once. The germline V gene has CDR1 SGHDT and CDR2 YYEEEE. V gave up 0 bases and J gave up 4 bases, with 10 bases separating them. This CDR3 is 14 amino acids long.

This rearrangement joins TRBV5-6 to TRBJ1-2; D is ambiguous. This clonotype was obtained from a human donor with multiple sclerosis. The sequenced sample consisted of CD8+ T cells from PBMCs. The CDR3, as DNA: TGTGCCAGCAGCTTGGGAGCCTACTCCTATGGCTACACCTTC. Translating gives CASSLGAYSYGYTF.